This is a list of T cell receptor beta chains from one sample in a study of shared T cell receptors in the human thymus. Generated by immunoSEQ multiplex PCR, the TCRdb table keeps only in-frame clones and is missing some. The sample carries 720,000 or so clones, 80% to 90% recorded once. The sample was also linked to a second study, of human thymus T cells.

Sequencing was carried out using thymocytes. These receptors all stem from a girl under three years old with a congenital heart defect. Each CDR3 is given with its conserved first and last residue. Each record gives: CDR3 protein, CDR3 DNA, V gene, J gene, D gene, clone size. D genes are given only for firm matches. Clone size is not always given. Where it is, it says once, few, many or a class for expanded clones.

cdr3_aa: CASSPPMEAFF
cdr3_nt: TGTGCCAGCAGCCCCCCTATGGAAGCTTTCTTT
v_call: TRBV7-2
j_call: TRBJ1-1
d_call: -
clone_size: -

cdr3_aa: CASSFRGTGGNNEQFF
cdr3_nt: TGTGCCAGCAGTTTTCGCGGGACAGGGGGAAACAATGAGCAGTTCTTC
v_call: TRBV28
j_call: TRBJ2-1
d_call: TRBD1
clone_size: -

cdr3_aa: CASSRTGDEQFF
cdr3_nt: TGTGCCAGCAGCCGCACAGGCGATGAGCAGTTCTTC
v_call: TRBV7-8
j_call: TRBJ2-1
d_call: -
clone_size: once

cdr3_aa: CASAPTGREQYF
cdr3_nt: TGTGCCAGTGCACCGACAGGGCGTGAGCAGTACTTC
v_call: TRBV19
j_call: TRBJ2-7
d_call: TRBD1
clone_size: -

cdr3_aa: CATPYPGSITEAFF
cdr3_nt: TGTGCCACCCCATACCCAGGGTCGATCACTGAAGCTTTCTTT
v_call: TRBV6-1
j_call: TRBJ1-1
d_call: -
clone_size: once

cdr3_aa: CASSASGRSSYEQYF
cdr3_nt: TGTGCCAGCAGCGCTTCAGGGAGGAGCTCCTACGAGCAGTACTTC
v_call: TRBV9
j_call: TRBJ2-7
d_call: -
clone_size: -

cdr3_aa: CAISESSRGCDTGELFF
cdr3_nt: TGTGCCATCAGTGAGTCGAGTCGGGGGTGCGACACCGGGGAGCTGTTTTTT
v_call: TRBV10-3
j_call: TRBJ2-2
d_call: -
clone_size: -

cdr3_aa: CASSPPGQGGANEQFF
cdr3_nt: TGTGCCAGCTCACCACCCGGACAGGGTGGGGCTAATGAGCAGTTCTTC
v_call: TRBV18
j_call: TRBJ2-1
d_call: TRBD1
clone_size: -

cdr3_aa: CASSSGIQETQYF
cdr3_nt: TGTGCCAGCAGCTCAGGGATTCAAGAGACCCAGTACTTC
v_call: TRBV7-3
j_call: TRBJ2-5
d_call: -
clone_size: -

cdr3_aa: CASSFLPPADTQYF
cdr3_nt: TGTGCCAGCAGTTTTTTACCCCCAGCAGATACGCAGTATTTT
v_call: TRBV27
j_call: TRBJ2-3
d_call: -
clone_size: -

cdr3_aa: CASSQARLADPRGQYF
cdr3_nt: TGCGCCAGCAGCCAAGCCCGACTAGCGGATCCCCGTGGGCAGTATTTT
v_call: TRBV4-1
j_call: TRBJ2-3
d_call: TRBD2
clone_size: -

cdr3_aa: CASSESPGLAGEQFF
cdr3_nt: TGCGCCAGCAGTGAGTCACCGGGACTAGCGGGTGAGCAGTTCTTC
v_call: TRBV10-1
j_call: TRBJ2-1
d_call: TRBD2
clone_size: -

cdr3_aa: CASSLAETRGNHEQYF
cdr3_nt: TGTGCCAGCAGCTTAGCGGAAACCAGGGGGAACCACGAGCAGTACTTC
v_call: TRBV7-6
j_call: TRBJ2-7
d_call: TRBD1
clone_size: -

cdr3_aa: CASSSYDGTENRYGYTF
cdr3_nt: TGTGCCAGCAGTTCCTATGACGGGACAGAGAATCGATATGGCTACACCTTC
v_call: TRBV28
j_call: TRBJ1-2
d_call: TRBD1
clone_size: -

cdr3_aa: CSVEPSAGANVLTF
cdr3_nt: TGCAGCGTTGAACCTAGCGCTGGGGCCAACGTCCTGACTTTC
v_call: TRBV29-1
j_call: TRBJ2-6
d_call: -
clone_size: -

cdr3_aa: CASSIGTSGLSSYNEQFF
cdr3_nt: TGTGCCAGTAGTATCGGGACTAGCGGGTTGTCCTCCTACAATGAGCAGTTCTTC
v_call: TRBV19
j_call: TRBJ2-1
d_call: TRBD2
clone_size: -

cdr3_aa: CASSPRGEKLFF
cdr3_nt: TGTGCCAGCAGTCCCCGGGGTGAAAAACTGTTTTTT
v_call: TRBV27
j_call: TRBJ1-4
d_call: -
clone_size: -

cdr3_aa: CARKGRRGGRNEQFF
cdr3_nt: TGCGCCAGGAAGGGGCGACGGGGGGGCCGCAATGAGCAGTTCTTC
v_call: TRBV4-1
j_call: TRBJ2-1
d_call: TRBD2
clone_size: -

cdr3_aa: CASSTLDRFYGYTF
cdr3_nt: TGCGCCAGCAGCACCCTAGACAGGTTCTATGGCTACACCTTC
v_call: TRBV5-1
j_call: TRBJ1-2
d_call: -
clone_size: once

cdr3_aa: CASSLGQGGTEAFF
cdr3_nt: TGCGCCAGCAGCTTAGGACAGGGTGGAACTGAAGCTTTCTTT
v_call: TRBV5-1
j_call: TRBJ1-1
d_call: TRBD1
clone_size: once

cdr3_aa: CASKGRGYGYTF
cdr3_nt: TGTGCCAGTAAGGGCAGGGGCTATGGCTACACCTTC
v_call: TRBV19
j_call: TRBJ1-2
d_call: -
clone_size: few

cdr3_aa: CASSFTDYEQYF
cdr3_nt: TGTGCCAGCAGCTTTACTGACTACGAGCAGTACTTC
v_call: TRBV7-9
j_call: TRBJ2-7
d_call: -
clone_size: -